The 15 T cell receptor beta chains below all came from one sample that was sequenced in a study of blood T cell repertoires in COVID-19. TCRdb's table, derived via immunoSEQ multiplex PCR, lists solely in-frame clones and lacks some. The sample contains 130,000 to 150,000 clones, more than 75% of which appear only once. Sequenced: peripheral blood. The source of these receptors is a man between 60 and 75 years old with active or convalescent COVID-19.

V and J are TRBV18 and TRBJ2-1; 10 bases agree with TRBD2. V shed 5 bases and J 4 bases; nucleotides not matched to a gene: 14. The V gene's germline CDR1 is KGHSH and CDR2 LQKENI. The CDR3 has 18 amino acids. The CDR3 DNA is TGTGCCAGCTCAGGGCTAGAGCGGGAGGGCCTCTCGTACAATGAGCAGTTCTTC. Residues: CASSGLEREGLSYNEQFF.

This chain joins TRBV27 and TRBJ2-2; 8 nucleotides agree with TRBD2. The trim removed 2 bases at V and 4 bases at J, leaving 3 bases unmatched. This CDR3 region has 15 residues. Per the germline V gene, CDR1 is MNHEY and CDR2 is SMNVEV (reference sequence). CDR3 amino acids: CASSLREGGTGELFF. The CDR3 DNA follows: TGTGCCAGCAGTTTACGGGAGGGTGGCACCGGGGAGCTGTTTTTT.

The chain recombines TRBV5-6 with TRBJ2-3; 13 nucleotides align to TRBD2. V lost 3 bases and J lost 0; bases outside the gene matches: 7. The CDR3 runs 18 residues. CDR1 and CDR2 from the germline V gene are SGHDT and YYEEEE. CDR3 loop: CASSYGLAGEPSTDTQYF. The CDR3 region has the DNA TGTGCCAGCAGCTACGGACTAGCGGGAGAACCTAGCACAGATACGCAGTATTTT.

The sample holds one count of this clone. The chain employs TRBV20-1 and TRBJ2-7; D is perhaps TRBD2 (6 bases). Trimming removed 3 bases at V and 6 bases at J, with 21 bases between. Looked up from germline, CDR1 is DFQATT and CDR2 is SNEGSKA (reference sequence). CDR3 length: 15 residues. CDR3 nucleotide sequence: TGCAGTGCTAGTTTTACGGCGGGACGAGCGACCGAGCAGTACTTC. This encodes CSASFTAGRATEQYF.

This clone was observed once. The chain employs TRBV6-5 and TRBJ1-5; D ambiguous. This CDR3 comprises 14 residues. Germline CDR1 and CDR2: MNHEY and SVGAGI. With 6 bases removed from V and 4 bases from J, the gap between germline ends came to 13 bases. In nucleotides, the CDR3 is TGTGCCAGCAGCTCCGTCCGGGGAAATCAGCCCCAGCATTTT. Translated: CASSSVRGNQPQHF.

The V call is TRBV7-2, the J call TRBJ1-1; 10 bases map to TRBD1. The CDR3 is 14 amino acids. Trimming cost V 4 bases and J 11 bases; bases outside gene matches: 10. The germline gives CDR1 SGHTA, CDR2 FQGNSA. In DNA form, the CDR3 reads TGTGCCAGCAGCTCCATCGGGACAGGGGATTGGGCTTTCTTT. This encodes CASSSIGTGDWAFF. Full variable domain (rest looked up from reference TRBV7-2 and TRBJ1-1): GAGVSQSPSNKVTEKGKDVELRCDPISGHTALYWYRQSLGQGLEFLIYFQGNSAPDKSGLPSDRFSAERTGGSVSTLTIQRTQQEDSAVYLCASSSIGTGDWAFFGQGTRLTVV.

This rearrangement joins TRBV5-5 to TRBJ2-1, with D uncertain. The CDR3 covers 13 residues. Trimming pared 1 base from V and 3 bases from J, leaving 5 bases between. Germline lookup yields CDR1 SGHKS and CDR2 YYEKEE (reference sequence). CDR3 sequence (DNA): TGTGCCAGCAGCTTGTACAGCTACAATGAGCAGTTCTTC. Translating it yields CASSLYSYNEQFF.

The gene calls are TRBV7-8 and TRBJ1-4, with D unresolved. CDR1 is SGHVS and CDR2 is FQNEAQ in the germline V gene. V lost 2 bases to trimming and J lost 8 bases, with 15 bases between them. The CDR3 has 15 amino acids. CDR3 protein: CASSLYSGMGEKLFF. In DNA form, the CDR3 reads TGTGCCAGCAGCTTATACAGCGGAATGGGAGAAAAACTGTTTTTT.

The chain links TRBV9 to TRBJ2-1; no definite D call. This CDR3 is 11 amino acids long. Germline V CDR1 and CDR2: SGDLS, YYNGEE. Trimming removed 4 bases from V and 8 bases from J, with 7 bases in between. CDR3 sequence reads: CASSPHDEQFF. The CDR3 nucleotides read TGTGCCAGCAGCCCACACGATGAGCAGTTCTTC.

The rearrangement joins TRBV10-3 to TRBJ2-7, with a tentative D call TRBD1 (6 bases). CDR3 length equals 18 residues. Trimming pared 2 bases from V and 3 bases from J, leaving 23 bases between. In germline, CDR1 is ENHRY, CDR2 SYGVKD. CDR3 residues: CAISEITGHENVGYEQYF. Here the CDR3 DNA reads TGTGCCATCAGTGAGATAACGGGACACGAAAATGTGGGCTACGAGCAGTACTTC.

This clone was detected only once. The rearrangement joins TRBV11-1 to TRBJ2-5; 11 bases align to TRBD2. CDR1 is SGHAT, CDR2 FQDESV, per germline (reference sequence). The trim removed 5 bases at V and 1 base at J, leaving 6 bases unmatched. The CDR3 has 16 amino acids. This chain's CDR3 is CASSPRLAGPQETQYF. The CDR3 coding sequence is TGTGCCAGCAGCCCCCGACTAGCGGGACCCCAAGAGACCCAGTACTTC.

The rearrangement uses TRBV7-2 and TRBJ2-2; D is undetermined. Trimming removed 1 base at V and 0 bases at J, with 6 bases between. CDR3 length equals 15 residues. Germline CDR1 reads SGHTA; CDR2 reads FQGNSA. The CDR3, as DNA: TGTGCCAGCAGCTTAGATCGTCCGAACACCGGGGAGCTGTTTTTT. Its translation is CASSLDRPNTGELFF.

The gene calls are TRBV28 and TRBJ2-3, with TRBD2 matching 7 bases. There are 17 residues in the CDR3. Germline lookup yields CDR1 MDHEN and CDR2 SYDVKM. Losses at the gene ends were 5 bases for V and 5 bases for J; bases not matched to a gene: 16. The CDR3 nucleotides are TGTGCCAGCAGTGGGGCTAGGAGGGAGGGCCATCAAGATACGCAGTATTTT. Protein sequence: CASSGARREGHQDTQYF.

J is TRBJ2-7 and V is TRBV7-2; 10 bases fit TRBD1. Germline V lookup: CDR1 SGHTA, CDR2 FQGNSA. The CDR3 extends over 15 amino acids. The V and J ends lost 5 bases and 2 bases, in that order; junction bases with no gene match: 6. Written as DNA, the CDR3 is TGTGCCAGCAGCCGGGACAGGGGACCTACCTACGAGCAGTACTTC. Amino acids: CASSRDRGPTYEQYF.

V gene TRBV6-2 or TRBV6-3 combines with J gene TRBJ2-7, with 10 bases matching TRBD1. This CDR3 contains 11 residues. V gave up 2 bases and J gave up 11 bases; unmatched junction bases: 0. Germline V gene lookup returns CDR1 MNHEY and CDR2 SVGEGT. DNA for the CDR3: TGTGCCAGCAGTTACGGGACAGGGGAGTACTTC. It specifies CASSYGTGEYF.